What follows are 15 T cell receptor beta chains derived from one specimen sequenced in a study of circulating tumor DNA in untreated peripheral T-cell lymphoma. The data were produced by immunoSEQ multiplex PCR, yet TCRdb's version contains in-frame clones alone and is incomplete. The sample lists under 2,500 clones, around 63% occurring once. Sequencing was performed on tumor tissue. All receptors derive from a human donor with peripheral T-cell lymphoma.

This clone is judged large. The genes are TRBV11-3 and TRBJ1-1; no definite D call. CDR1 and CDR2 (germline): SGHNT, YENEEA. The V and J ends lost 5 bases and 1 base respectively, with 17 bases between them. This CDR3 region has 16 residues. The CDR3 coding sequence is TGTGCCAGCAGCGGAGGGTCTACCCCTGAGAACACTGAAGCTTTCTTT. Protein product: CASSGGSTPENTEAFF.

This chain uses TRBV6-8 with TRBJ1-2, with a possible D match to TRBD1 (5 bases). The CDR3 is 13 amino acids. Per germline, CDR1 MNHGY and CDR2 SAAAGT. The V end lost 10 bases, the J end lost 7 bases, and 19 bases lay between the germline ends. The CDR3, as DNA: TGTGCCATCAATGCCGGGGCAAAAGGTGGCTACACCTTC. This sequence encodes CAINAGAKGGYTF.

The J gene is TRBJ2-1, the V gene TRBV5-1; 9 bases fit TRBD2. CDR3 length equals 16 residues. Per germline, CDR1 SGHRS and CDR2 YFSETQ. Losses at the gene ends were 0 bases for V and 4 bases for J; bases not matched to a gene: 5. The CDR3 sequence is CASSLVGLAGYNEQFF. The CDR3 nucleotides are TGCGCCAGCAGCTTGGTAGGGCTAGCGGGGTACAATGAGCAGTTCTTC.

The sample holds a few counts of this clone. The chain employs TRBV29-1 and TRBJ1-2; D is perhaps TRBD1 (6 bases). Germline CDR1 is SQVTM and CDR2 is ANQGSEA. The CDR3 spans 12 residues. Trimming took 5 bases from V and 8 from J, leaving 15 bases between them. The CDR3 sequence: CSVWDNWEGYTF. Here the CDR3 DNA reads TGCAGCGTTTGGGACAATTGGGAGGGCTACACCTTC.

The genes are TRBV5-1 and TRBJ2-1, with TRBD1 identical over 10 bases. The germline gives CDR1 SGHRS, CDR2 YFSETQ. V shed 1 base, J shed 4 bases, and the junction held 5 bases outside the gene matches. This CDR3 spans 16 amino acids. The CDR3: CASSLSGTGVYNEQFF. CDR3 bases: TGCGCCAGCAGCTTGAGCGGGACAGGGGTGTACAATGAGCAGTTCTTC.

This clone is judged medium-sized. V usage is TRBV6-8 and J usage is TRBJ1-2; D is possibly TRBD1 (5 bases). V was trimmed by 2 bases and J by 0 bases, leaving 13 bases between them. The CDR3 sequence is 16 residues long. The germline gives CDR1 MNHGY, CDR2 SAAAGT. The CDR3 is CASSYASGRANYGYTF. DNA of the CDR3: TGTGCCAGCAGTTACGCGTCGGGCAGGGCTAACTATGGCTACACCTTC.

This chain links TRBV18 with TRBJ2-5; D unresolved. V was trimmed by 3 bases and J by 5 bases, leaving 7 bases between them. CDR3 length: 12 amino acids. Germline CDR1 and CDR2: KGHSH and LQKENI. The CDR3 bases are TGTGCCAGCTCACCTAAAGGGGAGACCCAGTACTTC. Its protein is CASSPKGETQYF.

This chain links TRBV25-1 with TRBJ1-2; tentative D call: TRBD1 (5 bases). This CDR3 has 14 residues. Looked up from germline, CDR1 is MGHDK and CDR2 is SYGVNS. Trimming took 4 bases from V and 4 from J, leaving 13 bases between them. CDR3 nucleotides: TGTGCCAGCAGTGCCGCGGGGGGTGGCTATGGCTACACCTTC. Encoded protein: CASSAAGGGYGYTF.

The chain employs TRBV11-3 and TRBJ2-1; TRBD2 matches 11 bases. Per germline, CDR1 SGHNT and CDR2 YENEEA. With V trimmed by 5 bases and J by 6 bases, 9 bases remained unmatched. This CDR3 region has 16 residues. Written as DNA, the CDR3 is TGTGCCAGCAGCGCGACTACCGGGACTAGCGGCAATGAGCAGTTCTTC. Amino acids: CASSATTGTSGNEQFF. The full variable domain, rest sourced from reference TRBV11-3 and TRBJ2-1, is EAGVVQSPRYKIIEKKQPVAFWCNPISGHNTLYWYLQNLGQGPELLIRYENEEAVDDSQLPKDRFSAERLKGVDSTLKIQPAELGDSAVYLCASSATTGTSGNEQFFGPGTRLTVL.

The chain uses TRBV18 and TRBJ1-2; no firm D call. From germline, CDR1 is KGHSH and CDR2 LQKENI. This CDR3 contains 13 residues. Between the trimmed V and J ends, which lost 4 bases and 4 bases, there was a span of 10 bases. The CDR3, as DNA: TGTGCCAGCTCACAGGACGGCGTCTATGGCTACACCTTC. This translates into CASSQDGVYGYTF.

The rearrangement uses TRBV15 and TRBJ2-3, with D tentatively TRBD1 or TRBD2 (6 bases each). This CDR3 has 16 residues. Per germline, CDR1 LNHNV and CDR2 YYDKDF (reference sequence). Trimming removed 3 bases from V and 1 base from J, with 14 bases in between. The DNA of the CDR3 is TGTGCCACCAGCAGTGACCTCGGGGGCCGCACAGATACGCAGTATTTT. The encoded protein is CATSSDLGGRTDTQYF.

The rearrangement links TRBV5-1 to TRBJ2-7; D possibly corresponds to TRBD2 (7 bases). This CDR3 has 15 residues. CDR1 SGHRS and CDR2 YFSETQ come from the germline V gene. Trimming shortened V by 0 bases and J by 3 bases, and 13 bases separated the two germline ends. The CDR3 here is CASSLGGGEVYEQYV. The CDR3 DNA follows: TGCGCCAGCAGCTTGGGAGGGGGGGAAGTCTACGAGCAGTACGTC.

The V call is TRBV6-8, the J call TRBJ2-7, with D unclear. This CDR3 has 12 residues. V was pared by 2 bases and J by 4 bases, with 6 bases between. CDR1 MNHGY and CDR2 SAAAGT come from the germline V gene. Here the CDR3 DNA reads TGTGCCAGCAGTTACACCCATTACGAGCAGTACGTC. Protein product: CASSYTHYEQYV.

This chain links TRBV29-1 with TRBJ2-1, with 8 nucleotides matching TRBD2. Germline values: CDR1 SQVTM, CDR2 ANQGSEA. The CDR3 contains 14 residues. V lost 6 bases, J lost 3 bases, and 7 bases stayed unmatched. The CDR3 DNA reads as TGCAGCGTGTACCCCAGCGGGAGCTACAATGAGCAGTTCTTC. Protein: CSVYPSGSYNEQFF.

A single count supports this clone. V gene TRBV5-1 combines with J gene TRBJ1-3, with TRBD1 as a possible D gene (5 bases). The ends were cut back, 4 bases at V and 4 bases at J, with 12 bases in the middle. The CDR3 is 14 amino acids. In germline, CDR1 is SGHRS, CDR2 YFSETQ. The CDR3 DNA is TGCGCCAGCAGCCAGTCAGGGAAGGGAAACACCATATATTTT. Its translation: CASSQSGKGNTIYF.